Listed below are T cell receptor beta chains from one sample, sequenced in a study of T cells in Graves' hyperthyroidism and ophthalmopathy. TCRdb re-called the multiplex PCR reads through MiXCR, storing one row per CDR3 protein. The sample contains around 380,000 distinct CDR3 sequences, 13% of which appear only once. The material sequenced was blood. The origin of the receptors is a man aged 25 to 40 with Graves' hyperthyroidism that later progressed to Graves' ophthalmopathy. Each CDR3 is given without its conserved first and last residue.

CDR3aa: AWSSQRDSPLH
j_gene: TRBJ1-6
v_gene: TRBV30

CDR3aa: AISRAGATYEQY
j_gene: TRBJ2-7
v_gene: TRBV10-3

CDR3aa: SARGTIGPPHIQY
j_gene: TRBJ2-4
v_gene: TRBV20-1

CDR3aa: ASSRLASSTDTQY
j_gene: TRBJ2-3
v_gene: TRBV7-3

CDR3aa: ASSHVQGNHEQY
j_gene: TRBJ2-7
v_gene: TRBV6-5

CDR3aa: ASKKQGAHSPLH
j_gene: TRBJ1-6
v_gene: TRBV27

CDR3aa: SARPAGGYNEQF
j_gene: TRBJ2-1
v_gene: TRBV20-1

CDR3aa: ASSYSETGED
j_gene: TRBJ1-3
v_gene: TRBV6-6

CDR3aa: SARDNRGNTDTQY
j_gene: TRBJ2-3
v_gene: TRBV20-1

CDR3aa: ASSPQPGFDSPLH
j_gene: TRBJ1-6
v_gene: TRBV18

CDR3aa: ASSETGGDTDTQY
j_gene: TRBJ2-3
v_gene: TRBV6-1

CDR3aa: ATSDHLLAGGENEQF
j_gene: TRBJ2-1
v_gene: TRBV24-1

CDR3aa: ASSSGTMRTDTQY
j_gene: TRBJ2-3
v_gene: TRBV12-3/TRBV12-4

CDR3aa: ASSFAGGGEKLF
j_gene: TRBJ1-4
v_gene: TRBV7-9

CDR3aa: SARDKRRSGNTQY
j_gene: TRBJ2-3
v_gene: TRBV20-1

CDR3aa: SASTGGASYGYT
j_gene: TRBJ1-2
v_gene: TRBV20-1

CDR3aa: ASSVGGGAGQF
j_gene: TRBJ2-1
v_gene: TRBV9

CDR3aa: ASSPRGGPSTDTQY
j_gene: TRBJ2-3
v_gene: TRBV9

CDR3aa: ATSAASGGETQY
j_gene: TRBJ2-5
v_gene: TRBV24-1

CDR3aa: ASSRQALGKGGEQY
j_gene: TRBJ2-7
v_gene: TRBV4-2

CDR3aa: ASSNSGSNQPQH
j_gene: TRBJ1-5
v_gene: TRBV28

CDR3aa: ASSLETGISYEQY
j_gene: TRBJ2-7
v_gene: TRBV7-6

CDR3aa: ASSYQEDTEAF
j_gene: TRBJ1-1
v_gene: TRBV14

CDR3aa: ASIGLAGVFTGELF
j_gene: TRBJ2-2
v_gene: TRBV11-2

CDR3aa: ATGPNYEQY
j_gene: TRBJ2-7
v_gene: TRBV10-3

CDR3aa: AWSQGVTYEQY
j_gene: TRBJ2-7
v_gene: TRBV30

CDR3aa: ASSQEAGTPNQPQH
j_gene: TRBJ1-5
v_gene: TRBV4-1

CDR3aa: ASRIAGASYNEQF
j_gene: TRBJ2-1
v_gene: TRBV6-2/TRBV6-3

CDR3aa: ASTTGTGNSPLH
j_gene: TRBJ1-6
v_gene: TRBV4-1

CDR3aa: ASSRGGYTDTQY
j_gene: TRBJ2-3
v_gene: TRBV5-1

CDR3aa: ASRAREELF
j_gene: TRBJ1-4
v_gene: TRBV2

CDR3aa: ASRRLGPGTIY
j_gene: TRBJ1-3
v_gene: TRBV30

CDR3aa: ASSARQGDNEKLF
j_gene: TRBJ1-4
v_gene: TRBV9

CDR3aa: ASSLPTATNEKLF
j_gene: TRBJ1-4
v_gene: TRBV28

CDR3aa: ASSLRTGQHEQY
j_gene: TRBJ2-7
v_gene: TRBV11-2

CDR3aa: ASSPSWDGELF
j_gene: TRBJ2-2
v_gene: TRBV14

CDR3aa: ASSQGVTDTQY
j_gene: TRBJ2-3
v_gene: TRBV4-1

CDR3aa: ASRHRGLGYEKLF
j_gene: TRBJ1-4
v_gene: TRBV28

CDR3aa: SAGGGDEKLF
j_gene: TRBJ1-4
v_gene: TRBV20-1

CDR3aa: ASSEGTAIREAF
j_gene: TRBJ1-1
v_gene: TRBV25-1

CDR3aa: SARGGLGGGWDEQF
j_gene: TRBJ2-1
v_gene: TRBV20-1

CDR3aa: ASSLSVNSYNEQF
j_gene: TRBJ2-1
v_gene: TRBV7-3

CDR3aa: ASSLLAEGQDTQY
j_gene: TRBJ2-3
v_gene: TRBV4-1